This TCR beta chain was sequenced during a study of prognosis after radiotherapy for stage I lung cancer. As for the study in general: The patient group consisted of approximately 13 men and 6 women whose ages spanned roughly 53 to 90, median approximately 74 years.

The patients, a group without prior chemotherapy, radiotherapy or other malignancies, were all node-negative on CT and PET/CT. Study results and caveats: In the expanded TCR clones, tumor specificity was not determined. Gene usage of TRBV and TRBJ reportedly differed between patients with and without metastases.

Starting from genomic DNA, TCR beta CDR3 was amplified through two-round multiplex PCR. Primers specific to each TRBV and TRBJ gene drove first-round PCR. Each CDR3 protein is one row after TCRdb ran MiXCR on the multiplex PCR reads. In the table there are about 51,000 distinct CDR3 sequences, under 45% of which are singletons. V shed 6 bases and J shed 2 bases, with 13 bases lying between them. CDR3 length equals 13 residues. Looked up from germline, CDR1 is DFQATT and CDR2 is SNEGSKA (reference sequence). This clonotype has more than one count but fewer than ten. Its antigen remains unknown. This clone may be a read error of a much larger clone one base away.

V and J are TRBV20-1 and TRBJ2-5; D is unresolved. The sequencing here drew on PBMCs, taken before or after stereotactic body radiation therapy (not recorded which). The clonotype comes from a donor of 50 years or more with non-small cell lung cancer. CDR3 in amino acids: CSAYIGSQETQYF. Written as DNA, the CDR3 is TGCAGTGCATATATCGGATCACAAGAGACCCAGTACTTC.